One sample yielded the 15 T cell receptor beta chains listed below, sequenced in a study of blood T cell repertoires in COVID-19. Data came from immunoSEQ multiplex PCR; TCRdb stores just in-frame clones and leaves some out. Of 200,000 to 250,000 clones in the sample, approximately 78% were seen once. The specimen sequenced was peripheral blood. The receptors stem from a woman aged 80 or older with COVID-19, enrolled during active disease.

The chain joins TRBV7-2 to TRBJ1-3; a weak D match, TRBD1 (5 bases). The CDR3 length is 14 residues. CDR1 SGHTA and CDR2 FQGNSA come from the germline V gene. Trimming left V 3 bases short and J 2 bases short, with 8 bases between. CDR3 nucleotide sequence: TGTGCCAGCAGCTTCAGGGTAACTGGAAACACCATATATTTT. This gives the protein CASSFRVTGNTIYF.

This clone was recorded a few times. CDR3 coding DNA: TGCGCCAGCAGCCCCCCCGCGCAAAAAGAGACCCAGTACTTC. Its protein is CASSPPAQKETQYF. The gene calls are TRBV5-1 and TRBJ2-5, with D unclear. V shed 4 bases and J shed 3 bases, with 13 bases lying between them. The germline gives CDR1 SGHRS, CDR2 YFSETQ. The CDR3 spans 14 residues. Based on the CDR3 plus reference TRBV5-1 and TRBJ2-5, the full variable domain is KAGVTQTPRYLIKTRGQQVTLSCSPISGHRSVSWYQQTPGQGLQFLFEYFSETQRNKGNFPGRFSGRQFSNSRSEMNVSTLELGDSALYLCASSPPAQKETQYFGPGTRLLVL.

The chain joins TRBV30 to TRBJ1-5, with D possibly matching TRBD1 (6 bases). Germline CDR1 GTSNPN, CDR2 SVGIG (reference sequence). The germline V and J ends were trimmed by 2 bases and 9 bases, with 20 bases remaining between them. The CDR3 is 15 residues long. CDR3 nucleotide sequence: TGTGCCTGGAGTTCTCAGGGGACCTCGGTGGGGCCCCAGCATTTT. Protein: CAWSSQGTSVGPQHF.

The chain joins TRBV15 to TRBJ2-7; TRBD2 aligns across 8 bases. Trimming at V came to 0 bases and at J to 3 bases, leaving 4 bases not matched to a gene. The germline CDR1 and CDR2 sequences are LNHNV and YYDKDF (reference sequence). CDR3 length: 15 residues. The DNA of the CDR3 is TGTGCCACCAGCAGAGATCGAGCGGGAGTCTACGAGCAGTACTTC. Translating gives CATSRDRAGVYEQYF.

The J gene is TRBJ2-5, the V gene TRBV5-1; 12 positions agree with TRBD1. The CDR3 covers 17 residues. The J segment lost 4 bases and the V segment lost 4 bases, leaving 11 bases of the junction unmatched. Germline V gene data show CDR1 as SGHRS and CDR2 as YFSETQ. CDR3 nucleotides: TGCGCCAGCAGCCAATCCTCCGGGACAGGGGGCCGAGAGACCCAGTACTTC. Translated, it gives CASSQSSGTGGRETQYF.

This chain joins TRBV2 and TRBJ1-2; 7 bases map to TRBD1. The V gene's germline CDR1 is SNHLY and CDR2 FYNNEI. Trimming took 6 bases from V and 7 from J; bases not matched to a gene: 11. The CDR3 spans 14 residues. This CDR3 is CASRDDRAAAGYTF. Here the CDR3 DNA reads TGTGCCAGCAGAGACGACAGGGCCGCTGCTGGCTACACCTTC.

This rearrangement joins TRBV11-3 to TRBJ2-5, with D tentatively TRBD1 (5 bases). This CDR3 region has 12 residues. The V end was cut by 5 bases, the J end by 5 bases, with 9 bases between. CDR1 SGHNT and CDR2 YENEEA come from the germline V gene. The CDR3 region is CASSRGAETQYF. DNA of the CDR3: TGTGCCAGCAGCAGGGGCGCGGAGACCCAGTACTTC.

This chain links TRBV10-1 with TRBJ2-2; possible D gene TRBD2, 5 bases. Germline V gives CDR1 WNHNN, CDR2 SYGVQD (reference sequence). This CDR3 contains 14 residues. V dropped 6 bases and J dropped 4 bases, with 12 bases sitting between them. CDR3: CASSRQGSTGELFF. The CDR3 nucleotides are TGCGCCAGCAGCAGACAAGGGAGCACCGGGGAGCTGTTTTTT.

This chain joins TRBV7-3 and TRBJ2-2, with a possible D match to TRBD2 (6 bases). The CDR3 spans 13 residues. Germline V gene data show CDR1 as SGHTA and CDR2 as FQGTGA. Trimming stripped 5 bases from V and 6 bases from J, with 10 bases between. CDR3 loop: CASSPGRSGELFF. In DNA form, the CDR3 reads TGTGCCAGCAGCCCGGGGAGGTCCGGGGAGCTGTTTTTT.

The chain has TRBV5-1 and TRBJ2-1; 8 bases align to TRBD2. V gave up 2 bases and J gave up 9 bases; unmatched junction bases: 13. Germline V gene data show CDR1 as SGHRS and CDR2 as YFSETQ. This CDR3 has 16 amino acids. CDR3 nucleotides: TGCGCCAGCAGCTTAACAGCGGGAGTGAGTCAGAGTGAGCAGTTCTTC. This translates into CASSLTAGVSQSEQFF.

The chain has TRBV6-5 and TRBJ2-3; TRBD2 might be the D (5 bases). This CDR3 is built from 15 residues. Germline CDR1 is MNHEY and CDR2 is SVGAGI. Trimming shortened V by 8 bases and J by 4 bases, and 19 bases separated the two germline ends. In nucleotides, the CDR3 is TGTGCCAGCCGTTCGGACGCCCTCGGGGCAGATACGCAGTATTTT. Translating it yields CASRSDALGADTQYF.

The chain links TRBV30 to TRBJ1-2; D is ambiguous. The V end was cut by 3 bases, the J end by 4 bases, with 12 bases between. The length of the CDR3 is 13 residues. Germline V gene sequence: CDR1 GTSNPN, CDR2 SVGIG (reference sequence). The CDR3 region has the DNA TGTGCCTGGAGGAGGGAGAGAAGCTATGGCTACACCTTC. This translates into CAWRRERSYGYTF. The complete variable domain, with remaining parts taken from reference TRBV30 and TRBJ1-2, reads SQTIHQWPATLVQPVGSPLSLECTVEGTSNPNLYWYRQAAGRGLQLLFYSVGIGQISSEVPQNLSASRPQDRQFILSSKKLLLSDSGFYLCAWRRERSYGYTFGSGTRLTVV.

The genes are TRBV4-1 and TRBJ1-1; D ambiguous. The CDR3 sequence is 17 residues long. Per the germline V gene, CDR1 is MGHRA and CDR2 is YSYEKL. V was pared by 0 bases and J by 11 bases, with 25 bases between. CDR3 sequence (DNA): TGCGCCAGCAGCCAAGATCCGTTTGTCGACACTCCGATTACGGCTTTCTTT. Encoded protein: CASSQDPFVDTPITAFF.

This rearrangement joins TRBV7-3 to TRBJ2-3; TRBD2 is a possible D gene (7 bases). V was trimmed by 6 bases and J by 4 bases, leaving 17 bases between them. There are 15 residues in the CDR3. The germline V gene encodes CDR1 SGHTA and CDR2 FQGTGA. The CDR3 DNA sequence: TGTGCCAGCAGTCTTAGGGGGGGTGACGCAGATACGCAGTATTTT. Translation gives CASSLRGGDADTQYF. Full variable domain (missing parts from reference TRBV7-3 and TRBJ2-3): GAGVSQTPSNKVTEKGKYVELRCDPISGHTALYWYRQSLGQGPEFLIYFQGTGAADDSGLPNDRFFAVRPEGSVSTLKIQRTERGDSAVYLCASSLRGGDADTQYFGPGTRLTVL.

The V gene is TRBV15, the J gene TRBJ2-7; tentatively, D is TRBD2 (5 bases). CDR1 LNHNV and CDR2 YYDKDF come from the germline V gene (reference sequence). V was shortened by 1 base and J by 2 bases, with 9 bases between the two germline ends. CDR3 size: 14 residues. Written as DNA, the CDR3 is TGTGCCACCAGCAGAGTGAGCGGACCCTACGAGCAGTACTTC. Protein product: CATSRVSGPYEQYF.